The T cell receptor (beta chain) described here comes from a study of OX40 agonist ivuxolimab in advanced cancers. Looking at the study overall: Patients received intravenous ivuxolimab every 2 weeks at 0.01 to 10 mg/kg.

In regard to this clone: The antigen is not known.

Assay used: immunoSEQ multiplex PCR; TCRdb lists only in-frame clones, some missing. The table lists 65,000 to 85,000 clones, approximately 86% of them singletons. Whole-study findings and limits: Clones of CD4+ and CD8+ blood T cells grew by week 6 at doses of 0.1 to 3.0 mg/kg. Average numbers of expanded clones were greater in CD8+ T cells than in CD4+. In a subset of nonresponders, normalized T-cell clonal expansion was also low.

Germline-derived CDR1 and CDR2 are LGHNA and YSLEER. The CDR3 is made up of 14 amino acids. Between the trimmed V and J ends, which lost 3 bases and 0 bases, there was a span of 8 bases. This clonotype originated in an adult with an advanced solid tumor such as melanoma, head and neck, liver or kidney cancer. V is TRBV4-3 and J is TRBJ1-1; no reliable D call. The sample was CD4+ or CD8+ T cells sorted from blood, taken in a trial of the OX40 agonist ivuxolimab. The CDR3 is CASSQERVNTEAFF. The CDR3 region has the DNA TGCGCCAGCAGCCAGGAGCGGGTGAACACTGAAGCTTTCTTT.